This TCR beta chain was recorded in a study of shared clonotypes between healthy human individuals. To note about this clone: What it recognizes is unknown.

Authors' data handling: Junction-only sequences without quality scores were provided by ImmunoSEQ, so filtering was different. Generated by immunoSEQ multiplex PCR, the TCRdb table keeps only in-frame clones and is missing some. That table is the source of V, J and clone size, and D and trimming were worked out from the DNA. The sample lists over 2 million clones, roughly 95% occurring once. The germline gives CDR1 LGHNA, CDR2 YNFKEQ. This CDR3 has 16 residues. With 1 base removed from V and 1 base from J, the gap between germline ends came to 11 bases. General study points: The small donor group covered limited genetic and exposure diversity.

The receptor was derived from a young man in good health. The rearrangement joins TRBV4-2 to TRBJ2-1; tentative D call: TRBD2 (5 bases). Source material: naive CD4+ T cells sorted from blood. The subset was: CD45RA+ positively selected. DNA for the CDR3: TGTGCCAGCAGCCAAGTACCAAGCGGTTCCTACAATGAGCAGTTCTTC. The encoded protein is CASSQVPSGSYNEQFF.